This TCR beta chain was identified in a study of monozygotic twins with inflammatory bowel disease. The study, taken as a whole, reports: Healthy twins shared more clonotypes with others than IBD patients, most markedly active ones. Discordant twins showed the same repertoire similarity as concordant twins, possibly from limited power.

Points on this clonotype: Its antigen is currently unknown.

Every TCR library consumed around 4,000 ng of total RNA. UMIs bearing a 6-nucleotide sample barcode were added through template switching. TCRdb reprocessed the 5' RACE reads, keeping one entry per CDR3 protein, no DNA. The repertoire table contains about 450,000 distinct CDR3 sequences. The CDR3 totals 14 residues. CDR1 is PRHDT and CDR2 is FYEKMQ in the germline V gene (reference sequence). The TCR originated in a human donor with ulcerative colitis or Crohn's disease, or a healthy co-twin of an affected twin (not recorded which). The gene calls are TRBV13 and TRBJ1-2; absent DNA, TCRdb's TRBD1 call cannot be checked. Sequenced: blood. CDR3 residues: CASSTIRGSYGYTF.